These 29 T cell receptor beta chains share one sample of origin, sequenced in a study of blood T cell repertoires in COVID-19. TCRdb's copy holds only in-frame clones and misses some; the assay was immunoSEQ multiplex PCR. This table has 52,000 or so clones, 80% to 90% appearing once. Sequenced: peripheral blood. These TCRs come from a man between 35 and 55 years old with COVID-19, enrolled during active disease.

A single count supports this clone. The rearrangement links TRBV9 to TRBJ2-5, with TRBD2 matching over 8 bases. The germline V gene encodes CDR1 SGDLS and CDR2 YYNGEE. The CDR3 sequence is 16 residues long. V shed 3 bases and J 5 bases; nucleotides not matched to a gene: 12. CDR3 sequence: CASSERGSGRGETQYF. For the CDR3, the DNA is TGTGCCAGCAGCGAGCGGGGGAGCGGGAGAGGGGAGACCCAGTACTTC.

The rearrangement uses TRBV19 and TRBJ1-5; no reliable D call. Germline V gene lookup returns CDR1 LNHDA and CDR2 SQIVND (reference sequence). The CDR3 spans 12 residues. Trimming took off 3 bases at V and 12 bases at J, with 12 bases between the two ends. For the CDR3, the DNA is TGTGCCAGTAGTATCAGAAACGGGAACCAGCATTTT. Translating gives CASSIRNGNQHF.

The chain carries TRBV5-1 and TRBJ1-6, with D unresolved. Trimming took 3 bases from V and 0 from J, leaving 4 bases between them. CDR3 size: 14 residues. CDR1 is SGHRS and CDR2 is YFSETQ in the germline V gene. For the CDR3, the DNA is TGCGCCAGCAGCTCCTTCTCCTATAATTCACCCCTCCACTTT. It encodes CASSSFSYNSPLHF.

The chain has TRBV7-2 and TRBJ2-3; D not resolved. Germline CDR1 and CDR2: SGHTA and FQGNSA. The CDR3 has 14 residues. V was trimmed by 3 bases and J by 0 bases, leaving 7 bases between them. CDR3 bases: TGTGCCAGCAGCTTCGAGACTAGCACAGATACGCAGTATTTT. Residues: CASSFETSTDTQYF.

The rearrangement links TRBV29-1 to TRBJ2-4, with D unclear. Between the trimmed V and J ends, which lost 3 bases and 4 bases, there was a span of 7 bases. Germline lookup yields CDR1 SQVTM and CDR2 ANQGSEA. This CDR3 has 12 residues. The CDR3 DNA sequence: TGCAGCGTTGATGGCGGAAAAAACATTCAGTACTTC. Its protein product is CSVDGGKNIQYF.

This clone was recorded only once. This chain uses TRBV6-5 with TRBJ1-1; D gene unclear. The CDR3 has 12 amino acids. V was pared by 8 bases and J by 2 bases, with 9 bases between. The V gene's germline CDR1 is MNHEY and CDR2 SVGAGI. The CDR3 sequence: CASRTGNTEAFF. CDR3 coding DNA: TGTGCCAGCCGTACGGGTAACACTGAAGCTTTCTTT.

The chain recombines TRBV5-1 with TRBJ2-2; TRBD1 aligns across 8 bases. The CDR3 extends over 16 amino acids. V shed 4 bases, J shed 7 bases, and the junction held 12 bases outside the gene matches. Germline values: CDR1 SGHRS, CDR2 YFSETQ. CDR3: CASSPRQGSLHGELFF. The CDR3 region has the DNA TGCGCCAGCAGCCCCAGACAGGGGTCCCTTCACGGGGAGCTGTTTTTT.

This clone showed up just a few times. The chain couples TRBV6-1 to TRBJ2-3; possibly TRBD2 for D (6 bases). Germline V lookup: CDR1 MNHNS, CDR2 SASEGT. Trimming left V 1 base short and J 2 bases short, with 7 bases between. The CDR3 spans 14 residues. The CDR3 loop is CASSEGLDTDTQYF. In nucleotides, the CDR3 is TGTGCCAGCAGTGAAGGACTAGACACAGATACGCAGTATTTT.

V gene TRBV9 combines with J gene TRBJ1-6, with 10 bases aligning to TRBD1. After removal of 2 bases from V and 9 bases from J, the junction contained 2 bases not matched to a gene. The length of the CDR3 is 14 residues. The V gene's germline CDR1 is SGDLS and CDR2 YYNGEE. The CDR3 DNA follows: TGTGCCAGCAGCGTCCGGGACAGGGGTTCACCCCTCCACTTT. Its protein product is CASSVRDRGSPLHF. Based on the CDR3 plus reference TRBV9 and TRBJ1-6, the full variable domain is DSGVTQTPKHLITATGQRVTLRCSPRSGDLSVYWYQQSLDQGLQFLIQYYNGEERAKGNILERFSAQQFPDLHSELNLSSLELGDSALYFCASSVRDRGSPLHFGNGTRLTVT.

The chain combines TRBV11-1 with TRBJ2-5; TRBD2 might be the D (5 bases). This CDR3 is 12 amino acids long. Trimming stripped 11 bases from V and 2 bases from J, with 12 bases between. Germline loops: CDR1 SGHAT, CDR2 FQDESV (reference sequence). CDR3 sequence reads: CASKGEQETQYF. CDR3 bases: TGTGCCTCCAAGGGAGAACAAGAGACCCAGTACTTC.

The CDR3 spells CASSPRGTDTQYF. CDR3 DNA sequence: TGTGCCAGCAGCCCCCGGGGCACAGATACGCAGTATTTT. The rearrangement uses TRBV12-3 or TRBV12-4 and TRBJ2-3, with D unclear. V gave up 6 bases and J gave up 1 base, with 8 bases separating them. The CDR3 length is 13 residues.

The chain is built from TRBV18 and TRBJ2-1; 9 bases map to TRBD2. CDR1 is KGHSH and CDR2 is LQKENI in the germline V gene. The V gene end was trimmed by 4 bases and the J gene end by 3 bases; junction bases not matched to a gene: 4. This CDR3 spans 15 amino acids. The CDR3 DNA reads TGTGCCAGCTCACTGACGACTAGCGGCTACAATGAGCAGTTCTTC. Amino acid sequence: CASSLTTSGYNEQFF.

This clone appeared a few times. The chain couples TRBV4-1 to TRBJ1-3, with 10 bases fitting TRBD1. Germline assignment: CDR1 MGHRA and CDR2 YSYEKL. J gave up 3 bases and V 4 bases, and 15 bases lay outside the gene matches. This CDR3 is 19 amino acids long. CDR3 nucleotides: TGCGCCAGCAGCCGAGGTGACAGGGGGCGCCTTTCCGGTGGAAACACCATATATTTT. It specifies CASSRGDRGRLSGGNTIYF.

The chain is built from TRBV5-1 and TRBJ2-3; TRBD2 matches at 10 bases. J gave up 0 bases and V 4 bases, and 5 bases lay outside the gene matches. CDR3 length: 16 residues. Germline-derived CDR1 and CDR2 are SGHRS and YFSETQ. The CDR3, as DNA: TGCGCCAGCAGCAGTGGACTAGCGGTTAGCACAGATACGCAGTATTTT. Translation: CASSSGLAVSTDTQYF.

The chain recombines TRBV19 with TRBJ1-5; 12 bases agree with TRBD1. This CDR3 region has 15 residues. Trimming at V came to 7 bases and at J to 6 bases, leaving 7 bases not matched to a gene. Germline assignment: CDR1 LNHDA and CDR2 SQIVND (reference sequence). The CDR3, as DNA: TGTGCCAGTAATACCGGGACAGGGGGCGTTCAGCCCCAGCATTTT. Translation gives CASNTGTGGVQPQHF.

The rearrangement links TRBV30 to TRBJ2-7, with a weak D call TRBD2 (6 bases). V lost 5 bases and J 0 bases, leaving 8 bases between the germline ends. CDR3 length: 12 residues. Germline V CDR1 and CDR2: GTSNPN, SVGIG (reference sequence). As DNA, the CDR3 is TGTGCCTGGGGCGGGAACTCCTACGAGCAGTACTTC. This gives the protein CAWGGNSYEQYF. Full variable domain (rest looked up from reference TRBV30 and TRBJ2-7): SQTIHQWPATLVQPVGSPLSLECTVEGTSNPNLYWYRQAAGRGLQLLFYSVGIGQISSEVPQNLSASRPQDRQFILSSKKLLLSDSGFYLCAWGGNSYEQYFGPGTRLTVT.

The chain recombines TRBV18 with TRBJ2-7; 8 bases agree with TRBD1. The CDR3 consists of 13 residues. Germline V gene sequence: CDR1 KGHSH, CDR2 LQKENI. With 9 bases clipped from V and 6 bases from J, the junction kept 10 bases outside the gene matches. DNA of the CDR3: TGTGCCAGTACCCTGGGACAGGTGGGCGAGCAGTACTTC. Its protein product is CASTLGQVGEQYF. The whole variable domain, filled in from reference TRBV18 and TRBJ2-7, reads NAGVMQNPRHLVRRRGQEARLRCSPMKGHSHVYWYRQLPEEGLKFMVYLQKENIIDESGMPKERFSAEFPKEGPSILRIQQVVRGDSAAYFCASTLGQVGEQYFGPGTRLTVT.

This clone was detected only once. J is TRBJ1-2 and V is TRBV28, with D possibly being TRBD1 (6 bases). The V gene's germline CDR1 is MDHEN and CDR2 SYDVKM. The CDR3 is 15 residues long. The V gene lost 6 bases and the J gene lost 2 bases, with 16 bases spanning the gap. The CDR3 loop reads CASSPPGAGNYGYTF. CDR3 DNA sequence: TGTGCCAGCAGCCCACCAGGGGCCGGGAACTATGGCTACACCTTC.

In nucleotides, the CDR3 is TGTGCCAGCAGTGAACTCCAAAAACTGTTTTTT. Encoded protein: CASSELQKLFF. The chain couples TRBV25-1 to TRBJ1-4, with D unresolved. The CDR3 is 11 residues long. Trimming removed 2 bases from V and 9 bases from J, with 4 bases in between. Germline CDR1 MGHDK, CDR2 SYGVNS.

The rearrangement links TRBV27 to TRBJ2-1; the match to TRBD2 covers 10 bases. Unmatched junction bases numbered 4, after V lost 4 bases and J lost 1 base. Germline-derived CDR1 and CDR2 are MNHEY and SMNVEV (reference sequence). The length of the CDR3 is 16 residues. DNA of the CDR3: TGTGCCAGCAGTTCTCTAGCGGGGGCTTCCTACAATGAGCAGTTCTTC. The encoded protein is CASSSLAGASYNEQFF.

The J gene is TRBJ1-5, the V gene TRBV27; 10 positions match TRBD1. The junction had 17 bases not matched to a gene; V was cut back by 6 bases and J by 0 bases. The germline V gene encodes CDR1 MNHEY and CDR2 SMNVEV (reference sequence). The CDR3 is 20 residues long. The CDR3 DNA is TGTGCCAGCAGCCCAATGACAGGGGGCTCGATTCCCTATAGCAATCAGCCCCAGCATTTT. It encodes CASSPMTGGSIPYSNQPQHF.

The chain employs TRBV30 and TRBJ1-6; D is perhaps TRBD1 (6 bases). V dropped 0 bases and J dropped 12 bases, with 9 bases sitting between them. The CDR3 is made up of 12 amino acids. Germline CDR1 and CDR2: GTSNPN and SVGIG (reference sequence). Here the CDR3 reads CAWSVVGGPLHF. The DNA of the CDR3 is TGTGCCTGGAGTGTAGTAGGGGGACCCCTCCACTTT.

This chain uses TRBV7-8 with TRBJ1-1; D not certain. This CDR3 has 13 residues. Germline values: CDR1 SGHVS, CDR2 FQNEAQ. With 4 bases removed from V and 5 bases from J, the gap between germline ends came to 11 bases. DNA for the CDR3: TGTGCCAGCAGCTCACTAACCCTTACTGAAGCTTTCTTT. Protein sequence: CASSSLTLTEAFF.

This clone has a single count. The J gene is TRBJ2-1, the V gene TRBV28; 9 nucleotides match TRBD1. V shed 6 bases and J 1 base; nucleotides not matched to a gene: 7. The germline V gene encodes CDR1 MDHEN and CDR2 SYDVKM. This CDR3 contains 16 residues. The DNA for the CDR3 is TGTGCCAGCAGCCCCTCGGGACAGGGATCCTACAATGAGCAGTTCTTC. This sequence encodes CASSPSGQGSYNEQFF.

This clone occurred once. V usage is TRBV3-1 (or the pseudogene TRBV3-2) and J usage is TRBJ2-1, with no clear D. This CDR3 is built from 15 residues. Germline V lookup: CDR1 LGHDT, CDR2 YNNKEL (reference sequence). V was cut by 3 bases and J by 3 bases, with 12 bases left in between. CDR3 loop: CASSQGDGIYNEQFF. The CDR3 DNA reads TGTGCCAGCAGCCAGGGCGACGGAATCTACAATGAGCAGTTCTTC.

This chain uses TRBV29-1 with TRBJ2-7, with 7 nucleotides matching TRBD1. Unmatched junction bases numbered 11, after V lost 5 bases and J lost 4 bases. The CDR3 consists of 14 residues. CDR1 is SQVTM and CDR2 is ANQGSEA in the germline V gene. CDR3 DNA sequence: TGCAGCGTTTCCCCGACAGGGTACACATACGAGCAGTACTTC. Its translation is CSVSPTGYTYEQYF.

This chain joins TRBV21-1 and TRBJ1-5; whether TRBD1, the table's D call, matches the DNA was not checked. TRBV21-1 is classified as a pseudogene. There are 15 residues in the CDR3. DNA of the CDR3: TGTGCCAGCTTGTTTCATCAGGGGGCGAGGCAGCCCCAGCATTTT. It is translated as CASLFHQGARQPQHF.

This clone appeared a few times. V gene TRBV5-6 combines with J gene TRBJ2-2; a possible D gene is TRBD2 (6 bases). Trimming shortened V by 2 bases and J by 5 bases, and 10 bases separated the two germline ends. Germline V CDR1 and CDR2: SGHDT, YYEEEE. The CDR3 runs 14 residues. This CDR3 reads CASSFGSDTGELFF. The CDR3 nucleotides are TGTGCCAGCAGCTTCGGGAGCGATACCGGGGAGCTGTTTTTT.

V and J are TRBV5-1 and TRBJ2-1, with D possibly matching TRBD1 (6 bases). This CDR3 spans 15 amino acids. The V end was cut by 4 bases, the J end by 2 bases, with 13 bases between. Germline lookup yields CDR1 SGHRS and CDR2 YFSETQ. The CDR3, as DNA: TGCGCCAGCAGCGTGGATGGGACAACCTACAATGAGCAGTTCTTC. Protein product: CASSVDGTTYNEQFF.